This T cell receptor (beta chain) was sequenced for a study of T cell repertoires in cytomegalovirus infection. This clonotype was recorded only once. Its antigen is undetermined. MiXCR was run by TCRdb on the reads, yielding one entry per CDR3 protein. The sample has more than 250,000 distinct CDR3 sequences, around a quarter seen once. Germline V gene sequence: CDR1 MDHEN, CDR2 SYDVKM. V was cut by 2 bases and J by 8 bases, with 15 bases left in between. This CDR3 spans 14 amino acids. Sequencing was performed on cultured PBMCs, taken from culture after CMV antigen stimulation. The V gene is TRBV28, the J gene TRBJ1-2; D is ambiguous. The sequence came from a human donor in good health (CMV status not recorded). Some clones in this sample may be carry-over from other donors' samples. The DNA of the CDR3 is TGTGCCAGCAGTTTAAGCACAGATCTGGAAGGCTACACCTTC. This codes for CASSLSTDLEGYTF.